Reported below is one T cell receptor (beta chain). TCRdb's copy holds only in-frame clones and misses some; the assay was immunoSEQ multiplex PCR. This table holds roughly 120,000 clones, 75% to 90% found once. The data derive from a study of blood T cell repertoires in COVID-19. Background on the study: Samples came from the United States, Italy and Spain, spanning acute and convalescent COVID-19. PBMCs, B-cell-depleted T cells, or T cells provided the cDNA or gDNA that made up the material.

V shed 4 bases and J shed 2 bases, with 9 bases lying between them. The V gene's germline CDR1 is SGHNT and CDR2 YYREEE (reference sequence). The CDR3 is 14 residues long. The sequencing sample was made of peripheral blood. This clonotype was obtained from a woman aged 60-75 years with COVID-19, enrolled during active disease. This chain uses TRBV5-4 with TRBJ1-4; D gene ambiguous. Here the CDR3 DNA reads TGTGCCAGCAGCCCTGGACTGACTAATGAAAAACTGTTTTTT. This codes for CASSPGLTNEKLFF.